This TCR beta chain was documented in a study of human T cells and chemical hapten exposure. This clonotype was found a few times. As to time point: patch test 3, about 24 weeks after DPC sensitization. This sample's treatment: therapeutic diphenylcyclopropenone sensitization with weekly scalp DPC. Whole blood, unfractionated, served as the material for total RNA extraction. In the original analysis: 96,000 or so TCRs per sample was the median, with a range of about 20,000 to 690,600. TCRdb independently ran MiXCR on the RACE reads; one entry per CDR3 protein. These V and J calls originate from TCRdb's pipeline instead of the authors' own analysis. The sample records about 190,000 distinct CDR3 sequences, about 25% being singletons. The clonotype was recovered from a woman aged 40 to 50 with alopecia areata. Some clones in this sample may be carry-over from other donors' samples. The specimen comprised whole blood, sampled in connection with sensitization to the hapten diphenylcyclopropenone (DPC).

The CDR3 region is CASSKGLGPSCGYTF. The CDR3 coding sequence is TGTGCCAGCAGCAAGGGACTAGGACCCTCCTGTGGCTACACCTTC. This rearrangement joins TRBV21-1 to TRBJ1-2. TRBV21-1 is recorded as a pseudogene. This CDR3 is 15 amino acids long.